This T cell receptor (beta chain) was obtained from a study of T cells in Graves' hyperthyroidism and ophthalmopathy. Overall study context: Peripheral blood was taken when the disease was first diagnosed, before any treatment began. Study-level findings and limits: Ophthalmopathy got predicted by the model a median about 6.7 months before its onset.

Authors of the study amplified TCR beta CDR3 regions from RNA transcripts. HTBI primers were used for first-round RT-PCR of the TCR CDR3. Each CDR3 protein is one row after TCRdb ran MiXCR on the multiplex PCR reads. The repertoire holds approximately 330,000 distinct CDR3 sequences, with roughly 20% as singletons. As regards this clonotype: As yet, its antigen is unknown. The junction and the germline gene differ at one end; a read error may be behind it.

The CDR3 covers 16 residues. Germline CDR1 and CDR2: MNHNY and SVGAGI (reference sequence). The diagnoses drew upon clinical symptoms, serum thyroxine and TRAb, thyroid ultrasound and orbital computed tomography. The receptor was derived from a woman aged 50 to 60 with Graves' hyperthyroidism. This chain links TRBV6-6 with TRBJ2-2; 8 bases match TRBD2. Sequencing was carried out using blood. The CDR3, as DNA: TGTGCCAGCAGTGACTCGAGCGGGGGGAACACCGGGGAGCTGTTTTTT. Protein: CASSDSSGGNTGELFF.